The 30 T cell receptor beta chains below come from one sample, sequenced in a study of blood T cell repertoires in COVID-19. TCRdb keeps only in-frame clones here, not all; method: immunoSEQ multiplex PCR. The sample lists roughly 280,000 clones; 80% to 95% were seen once. The sequenced material came from PBMCs or T cells enriched from blood (not recorded which). These TCRs come from a middle-aged man who had been exposed to COVID-19.

The chain is built from TRBV5-8 and TRBJ2-3; 8 nucleotides agree with TRBD2. V was pared by 3 bases and J by 0 bases, with 0 bases of the junction left unmatched. This CDR3 spans 14 amino acids. CDR1 is SGHTS and CDR2 is YDEGEE in the germline V gene. The chain's CDR3 is CASSSGGSTDTQYF. CDR3 sequence (DNA): TGTGCCAGCAGCTCGGGGGGGAGCACAGATACGCAGTATTTT.

This chain connects TRBV11-2 to TRBJ1-1; tentative D call: TRBD1 (5 bases). V was trimmed by 1 base and J by 3 bases, leaving 18 bases between them. The CDR3 is made up of 17 amino acids. Germline loops: CDR1 SGHAT, CDR2 FQNNGV. CDR3 protein: CASSLVSGGPGDTEAFF. CDR3 DNA: TGTGCCAGCAGCTTAGTAAGCGGGGGACCGGGCGACACTGAAGCTTTCTTT.

This clone occurred a few times. The chain has TRBV30 and TRBJ1-2, with D unresolved. The length of the CDR3 is 14 residues. From germline, CDR1 is GTSNPN and CDR2 SVGIG (reference sequence). Trimming took 5 bases from V and 0 from J, leaving 13 bases between them. The CDR3 is CAWAWTGSNYGYTF. In DNA, the CDR3 is TGTGCCTGGGCATGGACGGGATCTAACTATGGCTACACCTTC.

CDR3 sequence reads: CASSRRAQVGGGYTF. The CDR3 DNA is TGTGCCAGTAGTAGGAGGGCGCAGGTTGGCGGTGGCTACACCTTC. The rearrangement joins TRBV19 to TRBJ1-2; no clear D. The CDR3 extends over 15 amino acids. Looked up from germline, CDR1 is LNHDA and CDR2 is SQIVND (reference sequence). The germline V and J ends were trimmed by 4 bases and 7 bases, with 19 bases remaining between them.

CDR3 sequence: CASSFMFYEQYF. The CDR3 coding sequence is TGTGCCAGCAGTTTCATGTTCTACGAGCAGTACTTC. The chain employs TRBV28 and TRBJ2-7; no reliable D call. Germline values: CDR1 MDHEN, CDR2 SYDVKM. V gave up 3 bases and J gave up 3 bases, with 6 bases separating them. This CDR3 is 12 amino acids long. The full variable domain, with the rest looked up from reference TRBV28 and TRBJ2-7, is DVKVTQSSRYLVKRTGEKVFLECVQDMDHENMFWYRQDPGLGLRLIYFSYDVKMKEKGDIPEGYSVSREKKERFSLILESASTNQTSMYLCASSFMFYEQYFGPGTRLTVT.

The rearrangement links TRBV6-5 to TRBJ2-7; 11 positions agree with TRBD2. Germline lookup yields CDR1 MNHEY and CDR2 SVGAGI. The junction had 4 bases not matched to a gene; V was cut back by 0 bases and J by 3 bases. This CDR3 spans 16 amino acids. CDR3 amino acids: CASSYSTSGSIYEQYF. DNA for the CDR3: TGTGCCAGCAGTTACTCAACTAGCGGGAGTATCTACGAGCAGTACTTC.

The chain has TRBV19 and TRBJ1-2; TRBD1 matches 7 bases. From germline, CDR1 is LNHDA and CDR2 SQIVND (reference sequence). V was clipped by 1 base and J by 6 bases; unmatched bases: 8. CDR3 length equals 15 residues. CDR3 residues: CASSIVLTGTHGYTF. CDR3 DNA: TGTGCCAGTAGTATAGTCCTGACAGGGACCCATGGCTACACCTTC.

The rearrangement uses TRBV11-3 and TRBJ2-5; 10 nucleotides match TRBD2. Germline trimming cut 7 bases from V and 0 bases from J; bases unmatched to any gene: 5. The germline V gene encodes CDR1 SGHNT and CDR2 YENEEA. This CDR3 contains 15 residues. The CDR3 loop reads CASKKAGGYQETQYF. The CDR3, as DNA: TGTGCCAGCAAGAAAGCGGGAGGGTACCAAGAGACCCAGTACTTC. Combining the CDR3 with reference TRBV11-3 and TRBJ2-5 gives the whole variable domain EAGVVQSPRYKIIEKKQPVAFWCNPISGHNTLYWYLQNLGQGPELLIRYENEEAVDDSQLPKDRFSAERLKGVDSTLKIQPAELGDSAVYLCASKKAGGYQETQYFGPGTRLLVL.

The chain links TRBV21-1 to TRBJ1-2; TRBD1 is taken as the D call from the table, unchecked against the DNA. TRBV21-1 is a pseudogene locus. CDR3 length equals 16 residues. For the CDR3, the DNA is TGTGCCAGCAGCAAGCCTTACGACAGGGGGGCAGTAGGCTACACCTTC. Translated, it gives CASSKPYDRGAVGYTF.

The rearrangement joins TRBV9 to TRBJ2-3, with TRBD2 as a possible D gene (6 bases). V shed 3 bases and J shed 0 bases, with 14 bases lying between them. CDR1 SGDLS and CDR2 YYNGEE come from the germline V gene. The CDR3 is 16 amino acids. The CDR3 loop reads CASSETGLPSTDTQYF. DNA for the CDR3: TGTGCCAGCAGCGAGACGGGACTGCCTAGCACAGATACGCAGTATTTT. Based on the CDR3 plus reference TRBV9 and TRBJ2-3, the full variable domain is DSGVTQTPKHLITATGQRVTLRCSPRSGDLSVYWYQQSLDQGLQFLIQYYNGEERAKGNILERFSAQQFPDLHSELNLSSLELGDSALYFCASSETGLPSTDTQYFGPGTRLTVL.

The rearrangement joins TRBV7-6 to TRBJ1-1, with TRBD1 matching over 7 bases. Trimming cost V 5 bases and J 5 bases; bases outside gene matches: 8. CDR1 and CDR2 from the germline V gene are SGHVS and FNYEAQ. The length of the CDR3 is 14 residues. The CDR3 sequence: CASSGRQGGTEAFF. As DNA, the CDR3 is TGTGCCAGCAGCGGAAGACAGGGTGGGACTGAAGCTTTCTTT.

The V gene is TRBV4-1, the J gene TRBJ1-5, with a possible D match to TRBD1 (5 bases). V lost 0 bases and J 7 bases, leaving 13 bases between the germline ends. Germline values: CDR1 MGHRA, CDR2 YSYEKL. The CDR3 length is 15 residues. CDR3 amino acids: CASSQDGGGRQPQHF. CDR3 bases: TGCGCCAGCAGCCAAGATGGGGGGGGGAGGCAGCCCCAGCATTTT.

This sequence joins TRBV5-4 and TRBJ1-4; 7 nucleotides match TRBD1. The CDR3 consists of 15 residues. J was trimmed by 6 bases and V by 3 bases; bases with no gene match: 8. The germline gives CDR1 SGHNT, CDR2 YYREEE (reference sequence). CDR3 in DNA: TGTGCCAGCAGCTACCGGGACAGAGCAGATGAAAAACTGTTTTTT. It codes for CASSYRDRADEKLFF.

This clone has a single count. V is TRBV21-1 and J is TRBJ1-1; the D call of TRBD1 is as the table states it, not checked on the DNA. TRBV21-1 is an annotated pseudogene. This CDR3 region has 15 residues. CDR3 DNA sequence: TGTGCCAGCAGCAGCCGACAGGGGGCGCGGGATGAAGCTTTCTTT. Protein: CASSSRQGARDEAFF.

The chain uses TRBV4-2 and TRBJ2-7, with a possible D match to TRBD2 (6 bases). CDR3 length equals 14 residues. The V end lost 4 bases, the J end lost 7 bases, and 17 bases lay between the germline ends. CDR1 is LGHNA, CDR2 YNFKEQ, per germline. CDR3: CASSRDWGEREQYF. For the CDR3, the DNA is TGTGCCAGCAGCCGGGACTGGGGAGAGCGTGAGCAGTACTTC.

CDR3 region: CASSVSYNEQFF. CDR3 DNA: TGTGCCAGCAGCGTGTCTTACAATGAGCAGTTCTTC. The chain combines TRBV9 with TRBJ2-1; D uncertain. V was trimmed by 2 bases and J by 4 bases, leaving 4 bases between them. Germline V CDR1 and CDR2: SGDLS, YYNGEE. The CDR3 contains 12 residues.

V gene TRBV24-1 combines with J gene TRBJ2-3; 7 bases fit TRBD1. After removal of 0 bases from V and 0 bases from J, the junction contained 2 bases not matched to a gene. In germline, CDR1 is KGHDR, CDR2 SFDVKD. The CDR3 totals 16 residues. The CDR3 sequence: CATSDLDRASTDTQYF. The CDR3, as DNA: TGTGCCACCAGTGATTTGGACAGGGCTAGCACAGATACGCAGTATTTT.

The chain couples TRBV6-1 to TRBJ1-1; tentatively, D is TRBD1 (5 bases). CDR3 length: 18 residues. V lost 1 base and J lost 0, with 18 bases in between. Germline loops: CDR1 MNHNS, CDR2 SASEGT. CDR3 region: CASSEGEGVASMNTEAFF. CDR3 coding DNA: TGTGCCAGCAGTGAAGGCGAAGGGGTAGCCAGTATGAACACTGAAGCTTTCTTT.

This rearrangement joins TRBV7-8 to TRBJ1-5, with D hard to call. Trimming left V 2 bases short and J 3 bases short, with 20 bases between. CDR3 length: 18 residues. The germline CDR1 and CDR2 sequences are SGHVS and FQNEAQ. The CDR3: CASSLLVGDIPYNQPQHF. CDR3 nucleotides: TGTGCCAGCAGCTTATTGGTTGGAGATATACCCTACAATCAGCCCCAGCATTTT.

The chain recombines TRBV4-1 with TRBJ1-1; D perhaps matches TRBD1 (5 bases). CDR3 length: 15 amino acids. Germline V lookup: CDR1 MGHRA, CDR2 YSYEKL. Deletions cut 2 bases from V and 4 bases from J, with 14 bases between. The chain's CDR3 is CASSQSLGGLTEAFF. Here the CDR3 DNA reads TGCGCCAGCAGCCAATCCTTGGGGGGTCTCACTGAAGCTTTCTTT.

This chain links TRBV7-2 with TRBJ1-5; 10 nucleotides align to TRBD1. Germline V gene sequence: CDR1 SGHTA, CDR2 FQGNSA. CDR3 length equals 15 residues. Trimming cost V 3 bases and J 6 bases; bases outside gene matches: 5. CDR3 amino acids: CASSFGQGVGQPQHF. As DNA, the CDR3 is TGTGCCAGCAGCTTTGGACAGGGGGTCGGTCAGCCCCAGCATTTT.

The V and J genes are TRBV2 and TRBJ1-2; D is undetermined. This CDR3 region has 12 residues. Germline V gives CDR1 SNHLY, CDR2 FYNNEI. The V and J ends lost 3 bases and 8 bases respectively, with 10 bases between them. DNA for the CDR3: TGTGCCAGCAGTGAGAGGGTAGGCGGCTACACCTTC. Its protein is CASSERVGGYTF. The variable domain in full, completed from reference TRBV2 and TRBJ1-2, reads EPEVTQTPSHQVTQMGQEVILRCVPISNHLYFYWYRQILGQKVEFLVSFYNNEISEKSEIFDDQFSVERPDGSNFTLKIRSTKLEDSAMYFCASSERVGGYTFGSGTRLTVV.

This clone was detected a few times. The chain is built from TRBV19 and TRBJ2-3; D unresolved. V was trimmed by 3 bases and J by 6 bases, leaving 10 bases between them. Germline V CDR1 and CDR2: LNHDA, SQIVND (reference sequence). CDR3 length: 13 amino acids. Written as DNA, the CDR3 is TGTGCCAGTAGTATTCTCTGGGCTGATACGCAGTATTTT. Translating it yields CASSILWADTQYF. Together with reference TRBV19 and TRBJ2-3, the CDR3 gives the full variable domain: DGGITQSPKYLFRKEGQNVTLSCEQNLNHDAMYWYRQDPGQGLRLIYYSQIVNDFQKGDIAEGYSVSREKKESFPLTVTSAQKNPTAFYLCASSILWADTQYFGPGTRLTVL.

The chain carries TRBV27 and TRBJ2-7, with D possibly TRBD2 on 6 matching bases. The germline gives CDR1 MNHEY, CDR2 SMNVEV (reference sequence). Trimming took off 1 base at V and 2 bases at J, with 12 bases between the two ends. CDR3 size: 15 residues. Here the CDR3 reads CASSLYSGTPYEQYF. Here the CDR3 DNA reads TGTGCCAGCAGTTTATATAGCGGAACTCCCTACGAGCAGTACTTC.

The rearrangement joins TRBV7-3 to TRBJ2-1, with 7 nucleotides matching TRBD2. The CDR3 totals 17 residues. V trimming: 3 bases; J trimming: 9 bases; junction bases outside the gene matches: 17. Germline CDR1 SGHTA, CDR2 FQGTGA. The CDR3 protein is CASSLYPSGGSTTEQFF. In nucleotides, the CDR3 is TGTGCCAGCAGCTTGTACCCCTCGGGGGGTAGCACTACTGAGCAGTTCTTC. Supplemented by reference TRBV7-3 and TRBJ2-1, the full variable domain reads GAGVSQTPSNKVTEKGKYVELRCDPISGHTALYWYRQSLGQGPEFLIYFQGTGAADDSGLPNDRFFAVRPEGSVSTLKIQRTERGDSAVYLCASSLYPSGGSTTEQFFGPGTRLTVL.

V and J are TRBV7-9 and TRBJ2-1, with 13 bases lining up with TRBD2. In germline, CDR1 is SEHNR, CDR2 FQNEAQ (reference sequence). This CDR3 has 18 residues. The V gene end was trimmed by 2 bases and the J gene end by 0 bases; junction bases not matched to a gene: 4. This CDR3 is CASSLSRLAGGSYNEQFF. The CDR3 DNA reads TGTGCCAGCAGCTTATCCCGACTAGCGGGAGGCTCCTACAATGAGCAGTTCTTC.

The chain has TRBV9 and TRBJ2-2; TRBD2 might be the D (5 bases). There are 15 residues in the CDR3. Germline CDR1 reads SGDLS; CDR2 reads YYNGEE. With 0 bases removed from V and 6 bases from J, the gap between germline ends came to 12 bases. The CDR3 is CASSVDGLRAGELFF. DNA of the CDR3: TGTGCCAGCAGCGTAGATGGACTGAGAGCCGGGGAGCTGTTTTTT.

The genes are TRBV5-5 and TRBJ2-1; maybe TRBD2 (5 bases). The ends were cut back, 4 bases at V and 7 bases at J, with 12 bases in the middle. The CDR3 is 13 residues long. The germline gives CDR1 SGHKS, CDR2 YYEKEE (reference sequence). The CDR3 protein is CASSPTGWNEQFF. The CDR3 DNA reads TGTGCCAGCAGCCCGACGGGGTGGAATGAGCAGTTCTTC.

The rearrangement uses TRBV7-2 and TRBJ1-2; possible D gene TRBD1, 6 bases. V was clipped by 1 base and J by 7 bases, with 13 bases between them. CDR1 SGHTA and CDR2 FQGNSA come from the germline V gene. The CDR3 extends over 14 amino acids. The CDR3 DNA reads TGTGCCAGCAGCTTAGATCAGGGGAGGGGTGGCTACACCTTC. This codes for CASSLDQGRGGYTF. Full variable domain (missing parts from reference TRBV7-2 and TRBJ1-2): GAGVSQSPSNKVTEKGKDVELRCDPISGHTALYWYRQSLGQGLEFLIYFQGNSAPDKSGLPSDRFSAERTGGSVSTLTIQRTQQEDSAVYLCASSLDQGRGGYTFGSGTRLTVV.

V and J are TRBV10-3 and TRBJ2-1, with D uncertain. The CDR3 contains 12 residues. Germline lookup yields CDR1 ENHRY and CDR2 SYGVKD. V was shortened by 4 bases and J by 9 bases, with 10 bases between the two germline ends. CDR3 loop: CAISAPSGEQFF. In nucleotides, the CDR3 is TGTGCCATCAGTGCACCCTCGGGTGAGCAGTTCTTC.